These T cell receptor beta chains were read from a single sample in a study of T cell changes during pregnancy in multiple sclerosis. Assay: immunoSEQ multiplex PCR; the TCRdb copy retains only in-frame clones and omits some. The profile shows tens of thousands of clones, 70% to 90% of them singletons. Source: peripheral blood, taken before pregnancy. The receptor set was obtained from a female donor with multiple sclerosis, enrolled in a pregnancy study. The CDR3 runs from the conserved cysteine through the conserved F or W. D genes are given only for firm matches. Only some rows state a clone size, as once, few, many or a class for expanded clones.

TRBJ2-3 . TRBV25-1 . CASSEYGGDTQYF TGTGCCAGCAGTGAATACGGAGGGGATACGCAGTATTTT
TRBJ1-2 TRBD1 TRBV7-2 . CASSPDRDTLHTF TGTGCCAGCAGCCCGGACAGGGACACCCTTCACACCTTC
TRBJ2-7 . TRBV19 . CASSMMHRGSYEQYF TGTGCCAGTAGTATGATGCATCGCGGTTCCTACGAGCAGTACTTC
TRBJ2-5 TRBD2 TRBV13 . CASSPTSGGETQYF TGTGCCAGCAGCCCGACTAGCGGGGGAGAGACCCAGTACTTC
TRBJ2-7 TRBD1 TRBV23-1 once CASTPGGGYFYEQYF TGCGCCAGCACCCCAGGGGGCGGTTATTTCTACGAGCAGTACTTC
TRBJ1-1 . TRBV28 . CASSWQTGIGNTEAFF TGTGCCAGCAGTTGGCAGACAGGAATCGGGAACACTGAAGCTTTCTTT
TRBJ2-6 TRBD1 TRBV29-1 . CSVDQGQGLSGANVLTF TGCAGCGTTGATCAGGGACAGGGGCTCTCTGGGGCCAACGTCCTGACTTTC
TRBJ1-2 . TRBV5-1 few CASSLGGPLIGYTF TGCGCCAGCAGCTTGGGAGGGCCGCTGATTGGCTACACCTTC
TRBJ1-6 . TRBV30 . CAWSGGGYDSPLHF TGTGCCTGGAGTGGGGGGGGCTATGATTCACCCCTCCACTTT
TRBJ1-2 TRBD1 TRBV27 . CASSLSSSQGYYGYTF TGTGCCAGCAGTTTATCCTCTTCACAGGGGTACTATGGCTACACCTTC
TRBJ2-5 . TRBV6-5 . CASSPLGGASETQYF TGTGCCAGCAGTCCCCTGGGGGGGGCTTCGGAGACCCAGTACTTC
TRBJ1-1 . TRBV4-2 . CASSRPGPGGEAFF TGTGCCAGCAGCCGTCCAGGCCCGGGGGGTGAAGCTTTCTTT
TRBJ1-1 . TRBV5-1 . CASSLMSSAGTEAFF TGCGCCAGCAGCTTGATGTCCTCGGCCGGGACTGAAGCTTTCTTT
TRBJ2-5 . TRBV5-1 . CASSLKKQFRGASGETQYF TGCGCCAGCAGCTTGAAGAAACAATTTCGGGGGGCGTCGGGAGAGACCCAGTACTTC
TRBJ1-2 TRBD1 TRBV30 few CAWSRNRGEDGYTF TGTGCCTGGAGTAGGAACAGGGGAGAGGATGGCTACACCTTC
TRBJ1-4 TRBD1 TRBV5-1 . CASSLDREDREKLFF TGCGCCAGCAGTCTCGACAGGGAGGATCGTGAAAAACTGTTTTTT
TRBJ1-6 TRBD1 TRBV19 . CASRFQPGQGTPLHF TGTGCCAGTAGATTCCAGCCGGGACAGGGAACACCCCTCCACTTT
TRBJ2-5 TRBD2 TRBV5-1 . CASSGSVSGQETQYF TGCGCCAGCAGCGGGTCGGTTAGCGGGCAAGAGACCCAGTACTTC
TRBJ1-5 . TRBV6-5 . CASSYSGRGNQPQHF TGTGCCAGCAGTTACTCGGGGAGGGGGAATCAGCCCCAGCATTTT
TRBJ2-3 TRBD2 TRBV14 . CASSQIAGGLNTQYF TGTGCCAGCAGCCAGATAGCGGGGGGGCTAAATACGCAGTATTTT
TRBJ2-5 TRBD1 TRBV7-9 . CASSATGGWETQYF TGTGCCAGCAGCGCGACAGGGGGGTGGGAGACCCAGTACTTC
TRBJ1-5 . TRBV5-8 once CASSLGQSHQPQHF TGTGCCAGCAGCTTGGGACAGAGCCATCAGCCCCAGCATTTT